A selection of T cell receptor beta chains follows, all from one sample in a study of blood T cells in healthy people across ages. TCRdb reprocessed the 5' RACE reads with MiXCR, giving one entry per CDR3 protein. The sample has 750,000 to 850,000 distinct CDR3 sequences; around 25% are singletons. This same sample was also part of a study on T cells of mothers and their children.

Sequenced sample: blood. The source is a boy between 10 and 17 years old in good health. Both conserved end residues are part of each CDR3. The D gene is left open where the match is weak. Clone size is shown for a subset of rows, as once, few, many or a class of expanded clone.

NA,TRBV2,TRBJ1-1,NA,CASSERSGQNTEAFF,TGTGCCAGCAGTGAAAGGTCGGGCCAGAACACTGAAGCTTTCTTT
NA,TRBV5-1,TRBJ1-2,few,CASSLFDRGPSGGYTF,TGCGCCAGCAGCTTGTTTGACCGCGGTCCCTCGGGGGGCTACACCTTC
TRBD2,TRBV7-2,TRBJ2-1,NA,CASSGQRLAGGRDEQFF,TGTGCCAGCAGCGGCCAAAGACTAGCGGGAGGTAGGGATGAGCAGTTCTTC
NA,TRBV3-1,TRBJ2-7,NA,CASSQDRQRHRYEQYF,TGTGCCAGCAGCCAAGATAGACAGCGACACCGATACGAGCAGTACTTC
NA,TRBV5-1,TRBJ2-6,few,CASSPAGSSGANVLTF,TGCGCCAGCAGCCCGGCAGGGAGCTCTGGGGCCAACGTCCTGACTTTC
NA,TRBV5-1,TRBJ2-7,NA,CASSLGTNGIYEQYF,TGCGCCAGCAGCTTGGGGACTAATGGTATCTACGAGCAGTACTTC
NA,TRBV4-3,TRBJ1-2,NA,CASSQDSAAINYGYTF,TGCGCCAGCAGCCAAGATTCGGCCGCTATTAACTATGGCTACACCTTC
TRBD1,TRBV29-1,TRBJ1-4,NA,CSVEGARGSDEKLFF,TGCAGCGTTGAAGGAGCCAGGGGGTCGGATGAAAAACTGTTTTTT
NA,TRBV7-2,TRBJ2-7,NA,CASSFEGRAYEQYF,TGTGCCAGCAGCTTTGAAGGGCGCGCCTACGAGCAGTACTTC
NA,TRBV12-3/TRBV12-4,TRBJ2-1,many,CASSWKKLDLTGNEQFF,TGTGCCAGCAGTTGGAAAAAACTAGATCTGACGGGAAATGAGCAGTTCTTC
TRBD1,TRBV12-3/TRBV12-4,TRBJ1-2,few,CASKSRDRGRGYTF,TGTGCCAGCAAATCACGGGACAGGGGGCGAGGCTACACCTTC
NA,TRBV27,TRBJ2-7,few,CASSLPRTGNF,TGTGCCAGCAGTTTACCCCGGACGGGAAACTTC
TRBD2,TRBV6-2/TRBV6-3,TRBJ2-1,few,CASRREPPEQFF,TGTGCCAGCAGGCGGGAGCCCCCTGAGCAGTTCTTC
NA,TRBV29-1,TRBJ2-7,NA,CSVKVQAYEQYF,TGCAGCGTTAAAGTGCAGGCCTACGAGCAGTACTTC
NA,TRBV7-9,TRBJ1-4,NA,CASSLTAGDEKLFF,TGTGCCAGCAGCTTAACGGCTGGGGATGAAAAACTGTTTTTT
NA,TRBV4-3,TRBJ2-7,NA,CASSQDLGGEGYEQYF,TGCGCCAGCAGCCAAGATTTGGGGGGAGAGGGCTACGAGCAGTACTTC
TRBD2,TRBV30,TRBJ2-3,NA,CAWSGGADTQYF,TGTGCCTGGAGCGGGGGGGCCGATACGCAGTATTTT
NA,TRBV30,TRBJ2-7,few,CAWSEDISYEQYF,TGTGCCTGGAGTGAGGACATTAGCTACGAGCAGTACTTC
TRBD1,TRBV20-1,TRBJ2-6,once,CSARGEGGTGANVLTF,TGCAGTGCTAGAGGTGAAGGGGGCACTGGGGCCAACGTCCTGACTTTC
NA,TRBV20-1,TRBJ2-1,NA,CSARDQGQGSYNEQFF,TGCAGTGCTAGAGATCAGGGGCAGGGATCCTACAATGAGCAGTTCTTC
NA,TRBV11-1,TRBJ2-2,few,CASSPQADGELFF,TGTGCCAGCAGCCCCCAGGCGGACGGGGAGCTGTTTTTT
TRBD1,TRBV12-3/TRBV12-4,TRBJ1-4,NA,CASSSRDRGGKLFF,TGTGCCAGCAGTTCACGGGACAGGGGTGGAAAACTGTTTTTT
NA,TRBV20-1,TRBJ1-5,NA,CSALRPGAALGNQPQHF,TGCAGTGCGCTTAGGCCGGGGGCCGCCCTGGGCAATCAGCCCCAGCATTTT
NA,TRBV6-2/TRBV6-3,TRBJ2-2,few,CASSYGQVGDTGELFF,TGTGCCAGCAGTTATGGTCAGGTCGGGGACACCGGGGAGCTGTTTTTT
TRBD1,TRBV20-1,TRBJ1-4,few,CSARAPRQGGNEKLFF,TGCAGTGCTAGGGCCCCACGACAGGGTGGAAATGAAAAACTGTTTTTT
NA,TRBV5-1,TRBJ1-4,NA,CASRGTGSIQLFF,TGCGCCAGCAGGGGAACAGGGAGTATTCAGCTGTTTTTT
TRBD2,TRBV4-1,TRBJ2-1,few,CASSQNLAGGGNEQFF,TGCGCCAGCAGCCAAAACCTAGCGGGAGGCGGCAATGAGCAGTTCTTC
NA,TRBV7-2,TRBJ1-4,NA,CASSSDGNPVGREKLFF,TGTGCCAGCAGCTCGGACGGAAACCCAGTCGGCCGTGAAAAACTGTTTTTT
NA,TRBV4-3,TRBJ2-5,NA,CASSQEYRPRETQYF,TGCGCCAGCAGCCAAGAATACAGGCCTCGGGAGACCCAGTACTTC
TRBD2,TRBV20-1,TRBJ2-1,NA,CSAESGKNEQFF,TGCAGTGCTGAAAGCGGGAAAAATGAGCAGTTCTTC
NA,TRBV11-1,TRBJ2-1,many,CASSLVIQRSFNEQFF,TGTGCCAGCAGCTTAGTAATCCAGCGGAGCTTCAATGAGCAGTTCTTC
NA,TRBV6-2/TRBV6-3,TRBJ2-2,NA,CASRSGDTGELFF,TGTGCCAGCCGTTCTGGGGACACCGGGGAGCTGTTTTTT
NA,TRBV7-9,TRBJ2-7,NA,CASSLAGHETYEQYF,TGTGCCAGCAGCTTAGCCGGACATGAAACCTACGAGCAGTACTTC
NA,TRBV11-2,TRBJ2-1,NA,CASSLDRGSYEQLF,TGTGCCAGCAGCTTAGATCGGGGTTCATATGAGCAGCTCTTC
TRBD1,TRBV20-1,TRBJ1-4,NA,CSARVDRGVNEKLFF,TGCAGTGCTAGAGTTGACAGGGGGGTTAATGAAAAACTGTTTTTT
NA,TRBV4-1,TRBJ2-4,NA,CASSQEGRNTGGIQYF,TGCGCCAGCAGCCAAGAAGGTAGGAACACGGGCGGCATTCAGTACTTC
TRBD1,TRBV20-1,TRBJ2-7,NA,CSAPTGTEPYEQYF,TGCAGTGCTCCTACCGGGACAGAGCCCTACGAGCAGTACTTC
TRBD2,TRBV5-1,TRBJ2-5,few,CASSFTSGSIRETQYF,TGCGCCAGCAGCTTCACTAGCGGGAGTATAAGGGAGACCCAGTACTTC
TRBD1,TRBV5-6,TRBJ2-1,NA,CASSLLRDRGDEQFF,TGTGCCAGCAGCTTGTTAAGGGACAGGGGGGATGAGCAGTTCTTC
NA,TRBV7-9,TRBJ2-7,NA,CASSHSTGVIGYEQYF,TGTGCCAGCAGCCATTCCACCGGGGTCATCGGCTACGAGCAGTACTTT
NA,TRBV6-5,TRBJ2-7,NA,CASSYWDSSYEQYF,TGTGCCAGCAGTTACTGGGATAGCTCCTACGAGCAGTACTTC
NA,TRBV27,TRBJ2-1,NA,CASSFGGAAEQFF,TGTGCCAGCAGTTTCGGAGGGGCGGCAGAGCAGTTCTTC
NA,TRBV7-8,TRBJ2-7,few,CASSLWRRTETSYEQYF,TGTGCCAGCAGCCTCTGGAGGAGGACAGAGACCTCCTACGAGCAGTACTTC
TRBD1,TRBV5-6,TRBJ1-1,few,CASSLGTGEMRGFTEAFF,TGTGCCAGCAGCTTGGGGACAGGGGAAATGAGAGGGTTCACTGAAGCTTTCTTT
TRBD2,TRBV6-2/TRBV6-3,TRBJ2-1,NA,CASRTGGSGYNEQFF,TGTGCCAGCAGAACAGGCGGGAGCGGGTACAATGAGCAGTTCTTC
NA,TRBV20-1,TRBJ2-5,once,CSATVRDQETQYF,TGCAGTGCTACCGTCAGGGATCAAGAGACCCAGTACTTC
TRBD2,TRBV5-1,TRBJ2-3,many,CASSFGGSADTQYF,TGCGCCAGCAGCTTCGGGGGGAGCGCAGATACGCAGTATTTT
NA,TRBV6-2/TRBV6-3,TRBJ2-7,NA,CASSYHGPYEQYF,TGTGCCAGCAGTTACCACGGACCCTACGAGCAGTACTTC
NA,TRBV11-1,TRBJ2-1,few,CASSFKRNNEQFF,TGTGCCAGCAGCTTTAAAAGAAACAATGAGCAGTTCTTC